The 14 T cell receptor beta chains given below trace back to one sample, sequenced in a study of regulatory T cells in long-lasting Graves disease. Regarding time point: newly diagnosed GD, antithyroid drugs for less than 3 months. Isolated PBMC RNA provided the starting material for the TCR library. With iRepertoire HTBI primers and Arm-PCR of CDR3 regions, TCR beta libraries were built. TCRdb re-called the multiplex PCR reads through MiXCR, storing one row per CDR3 protein. Here the sample spans more than 400,000 distinct CDR3 sequences, roughly 15% being singletons. The sample was also reused in another study, on T cells in Graves' hyperthyroidism and ophthalmopathy.

The sample here was peripheral blood mononuclear cells (PBMCs), taken at new diagnosis, from a patient treated with antithyroid drugs. The source is a man in his forties with Graves disease.

This clonotype showed up many times. The rearrangement uses TRBV3-1 and TRBJ2-7, with 7 nucleotides matching TRBD1. The V and J ends lost 0 bases and 7 bases, in that order; junction bases with no gene match: 9. This CDR3 contains 15 residues. The germline V gene encodes CDR1 LGHDT and CDR2 YNNKEL (reference sequence). CDR3 protein: CASSQDRTGVAEQYF. CDR3 coding DNA: TGTGCCAGCAGCCAAGACAGGACAGGAGTGGCTGAGCAGTACTTC.

There are many counts of this clonotype. This rearrangement joins TRBV6-5 to TRBJ1-2, with 8 bases fitting TRBD1. J was trimmed by 8 bases and V by 2 bases; bases with no gene match: 4. This CDR3 has 13 amino acids. From germline, CDR1 is MNHEY and CDR2 SVGAGI. The CDR3 region has the DNA TGTGCCAGCAGTTACGGACAGGGACAGGGCTACACCTTC. The encoded protein is CASSYGQGQGYTF.

The chain has TRBV18 and TRBJ1-6; the D is unclear. V was trimmed by 3 bases and J by 6 bases, leaving 6 bases between them. CDR1 and CDR2 (germline): KGHSH, LQKENI. This CDR3 has 13 residues. The CDR3, as DNA: TGTGCCAGCTCACCGAAACCTAATTCACCCCTCCACTTT. Translated, it gives CASSPKPNSPLHF.

This clonotype was counted a few times. The V call is TRBV20-1, the J call TRBJ2-7, with D perhaps TRBD2 (5 bases). The CDR3 has 15 amino acids. Germline CDR1 and CDR2: DFQATT and SNEGSKA (reference sequence). Trimming pared 2 bases from V and 4 bases from J, leaving 18 bases between. CDR3 amino acids: CSARSLRGSGYEQYF. The CDR3 nucleotides read TGCAGTGCTAGATCGCTTCGTGGGAGTGGTTACGAGCAGTACTTC.

This clonotype has only a few counts. This chain links TRBV4-1 with TRBJ1-1; D gene unclear. Trimming removed 1 base at V and 3 bases at J, with 12 bases between. The CDR3 runs to 15 residues. The germline V gene encodes CDR1 MGHRA and CDR2 YSYEKL. CDR3: CASSQATPQDTEAFF. CDR3 in DNA: TGCGCCAGCAGCCAAGCCACTCCGCAGGACACTGAAGCTTTCTTT.

The gene calls are TRBV6-2 or TRBV6-3 and TRBJ2-7, with TRBD2 as a possible D gene (5 bases). The CDR3 covers 12 residues. Between the trimmed V and J ends, which lost 4 bases and 6 bases, there was a span of 10 bases. From germline, CDR1 is MNHEY and CDR2 SVGEGT. The CDR3 DNA reads as TGTGCCAGCAGTTCCCGGGGTGGCGAGCAGTACTTC. Its protein product is CASSSRGGEQYF.

This clonotype was found many times. This sequence joins TRBV4-1 and TRBJ1-4, with D tentatively TRBD1 (6 bases). Germline CDR1 and CDR2: MGHRA and YSYEKL. The CDR3 sequence is 18 residues long. With 3 bases removed from V and 4 bases from J, the gap between germline ends came to 21 bases. The CDR3 loop is CASSHAAAEGDLNEKLFF. The CDR3 nucleotides read TGCGCCAGCAGCCACGCGGCGGCGGAGGGGGACCTTAATGAAAAACTGTTTTTT.

This clonotype was observed a few times. The genes are TRBV28 and TRBJ2-2; possibly TRBD1 for D (8 bases). Germline CDR1 and CDR2: MDHEN and SYDVKM. CDR3 size: 17 residues. Trimming removed 2 bases from V and 1 base from J, with 14 bases in between. DNA of the CDR3: TGTGCCAGCAGTTTAATGGGGGGGACAGGGAACACCGGGGAGCTGTTTTTT. It yields the protein CASSLMGGTGNTGELFF.

The table lists this clonotype with a few counts. The chain has TRBV5-1 and TRBJ2-1; 8 nucleotides match TRBD2. The CDR3 has 15 amino acids. Germline V gene lookup returns CDR1 SGHRS and CDR2 YFSETQ. V dropped 0 bases and J dropped 3; count of bases not matched to a gene: 2. CDR3 DNA sequence: TGCGCCAGCAGCTTGGAACGGGGGGGCTACAATGAGCAGTTCTTC. This gives the protein CASSLERGGYNEQFF.

This clonotype showed up just a few times. V and J are TRBV9 and TRBJ2-7; no clear D gene. Germline values: CDR1 SGDLS, CDR2 YYNGEE. This CDR3 region has 13 residues. Trimming removed 0 bases at V and 5 bases at J, with 9 bases between. The CDR3 nucleotides are TGTGCCAGCAGCGTAGCTGGGTTCGACGAGCAGTACTTC. Amino acid sequence: CASSVAGFDEQYF.

This clonotype came up many times. The chain uses TRBV30 and TRBJ1-4, with D hard to call. Germline V gene lookup returns CDR1 GTSNPN and CDR2 SVGIG (reference sequence). The CDR3 runs 15 residues. The V and J ends lost 0 bases and 7 bases respectively, with 15 bases between them. The CDR3 here is CAWSVVGAWGEKLFF. For the CDR3, the DNA is TGTGCCTGGAGTGTAGTAGGAGCCTGGGGTGAAAAACTGTTTTTT.

V usage is TRBV18 and J usage is TRBJ2-7; 7 bases map to TRBD1. V was clipped by 3 bases and J by 0 bases; unmatched bases: 8. CDR1 KGHSH and CDR2 LQKENI come from the germline V gene. The CDR3 has 16 residues. CDR3 protein: CASSPGTVVNSYEQYF. The CDR3 coding sequence is TGTGCCAGCTCACCCGGGACAGTTGTGAACTCCTACGAGCAGTACTTC. Full variable domain (outside the CDR3, taken from reference TRBV18 and TRBJ2-7): NAGVMQNPRHLVRRRGQEARLRCSPMKGHSHVYWYRQLPEEGLKFMVYLQKENIIDESGMPKERFSAEFPKEGPSILRIQQVVRGDSAAYFCASSPGTVVNSYEQYFGPGTRLTVT.

The chain joins TRBV19 to TRBJ2-7, with TRBD2 identical over 9 bases. The CDR3 is 17 amino acids. CDR1 and CDR2 from the germline V gene are LNHDA and SQIVND (reference sequence). V shed 6 bases and J 7 bases; nucleotides not matched to a gene: 19. CDR3 nucleotides: TGTGCCAGTAGCAATCTCGGGACTAGCAGCTTCGGGAGAGAGCAGTACTTC. It is translated as CASSNLGTSSFGREQYF.

In regard to this clonotype: This may arise from a read error, as a much more abundant clone is one base away. CDR3 region: CASSTGTSGLHDEQFF. CDR3 sequence (DNA): TGTGCCAGCAGTACGGGGACGTCGGGACTTCACGATGAGCAGTTCTTC. The chain recombines TRBV12-3 or TRBV12-4 with TRBJ2-1, with a tentative D call TRBD2 (6 bases). This CDR3 is built from 16 residues. Trimming cost V 5 bases and J 8 bases, with 22 bases left between them.